These T cell receptor beta chains were read from a single sample in a study of blood T cell repertoires in COVID-19. Profiling relied on immunoSEQ multiplex PCR, and the TCRdb table lists in-frame clones only, not all of them. The table shows 150,000 to 200,000 clones, with just under 90% occurring only once. Sequencing used peripheral blood. The receptors here all came from a woman between 65 and 79 years old with COVID-19, enrolled during active disease. CDR3s include the opening cysteine and the closing phenylalanine or tryptophan. A D gene is named only where the DNA matches it firmly. Not every row has a clone size; where given, it reads once, few, many or a size class.

v_gene	d_gene	abundance	j_gene	CDR3nt	CDR3aa
TRBV7-8	NA	once	TRBJ1-5	TGTGCCAGCACCGACCAAGACATGCGTGGTAATCAGCCCCAGCATTTT	CASTDQDMRGNQPQHF
TRBV5-1	NA	once	TRBJ1-2	TGCGCCAGCGAACCAGGAGGACAGACGAGCTATGGCTACACCTTC	CASEPGGQTSYGYTF
TRBV6-5	TRBD2	NA	TRBJ2-2	TGTGCCACCGGGCGGGGGGGCGTCACCGGGGAGCTGTTTTTT	CATGRGGVTGELFF
TRBV11-2	NA	NA	TRBJ1-2	TGTGCCAGCAGCCTGCAGACAGCCGACCCGCGCGGCTACACCTTC	CASSLQTADPRGYTF
TRBV5-1	NA	NA	TRBJ1-4	TGCGCCAGCAGTGAACAGGGATCTAATGAAAAACTGTTTTTT	CASSEQGSNEKLFF
TRBV20-1	TRBD1	NA	TRBJ1-4	TGCAGTGCTAGTTCCGGACAGGGGGATGAAAAACTGTTTTTT	CSASSGQGDEKLFF
TRBV5-1	TRBD1	NA	TRBJ2-2	TGCGCCAGCAGAACGGGACAGGGGGCAATCGGGGAGCTGTTTTTT	CASRTGQGAIGELFF
TRBV19	NA	once	TRBJ1-3	TGTGCCAGTATGGATGGGCCAGGGGCTGGAAACACCATATATTTT	CASMDGPGAGNTIYF
TRBV5-3	NA	NA	TRBJ1-3	TGTGCCAGAAGCCAAACTAGGGATTCTGGAAACACCATATATTTT	CARSQTRDSGNTIYF
TRBV18	TRBD1	NA	TRBJ1-2	TGTGCCAGCTCACCACTTCTAGGGACAGGAATTGATGGCTACACCTTC	CASSPLLGTGIDGYTF